A single sample gave rise to the 31 T cell receptor beta chains below, sequenced in a study of early T cells in non-severe SARS-CoV-2 infection. TCRdb reprocessed the 5' RACE reads with MiXCR, giving one entry per CDR3 protein. The sample lists tens of thousands of distinct CDR3 sequences, about 15% occurring once. The material sequenced was whole blood. The origin of the receptors is an adult who was a healthcare worker with PCR-confirmed SARS-CoV-2 infection or an uninfected control (not recorded which).

The rearrangement uses TRBV7-2 and TRBJ2-1; D is unresolved. The germline V gene encodes CDR1 SGHTA and CDR2 FQGNSA. V lost 1 base, J lost 8 bases, and 12 bases lay in between. This CDR3 has 14 residues. In nucleotides, the CDR3 is TGTGCCAGCAGCTTAGGCTCCGCTAGGGATGAGCAGTTCTTC. Amino acid sequence: CASSLGSARDEQFF.

This clonotype was found many times. The chain recombines TRBV7-9 with TRBJ2-1; 10 bases map to TRBD2. The germline gives CDR1 SEHNR, CDR2 FQNEAQ (reference sequence). V gave up 0 bases and J gave up 8 bases; unmatched junction bases: 4. This CDR3 spans 15 amino acids. CDR3 coding DNA: TGTGCCAGCAGCTTAGCCAGCGGGAGGGCCGATGAGCAGTTCTTC. It translates to CASSLASGRADEQFF.

Worth noting for this clonotype: This may be a read error, as it is one base from a much larger clone. The chain is built from TRBV20-1 and TRBJ2-7; 7 nucleotides agree with TRBD1. Trimming took 1 base from V and 1 from J; bases not matched to a gene: 4. This CDR3 comprises 14 residues. CDR1 and CDR2 from the germline V gene are DFQATT and SNEGSKA (reference sequence). The CDR3 sequence: CSARGGGPSYEQYF. CDR3 DNA sequence: TGCAGTGCTAGAGGAGGGGGCCCTTCCTACGAGCAGTACTTC.

CDR3 sequence (DNA): TGCAGTGCTGAGATACCGGGACTAGCGGGCACAGATACGCAGTATTTT. Amino acids: CSAEIPGLAGTDTQYF. This chain uses TRBV20-1 with TRBJ2-3, with TRBD2 matching over 11 bases. The CDR3 sequence is 16 residues long. V gave up 5 bases and J gave up 1 base; unmatched junction bases: 8. Per the germline V gene, CDR1 is DFQATT and CDR2 is SNEGSKA (reference sequence).

This clonotype was found a few times. The chain has TRBV25-1 and TRBJ1-6; tentative D call: TRBD1 (5 bases). The CDR3 extends over 15 amino acids. V gave up 3 bases and J gave up 4 bases, with 10 bases separating them. Germline V gives CDR1 MGHDK, CDR2 SYGVNS. CDR3: CASSEGGRYNSPLHF. As DNA, the CDR3 is TGTGCCAGCAGTGAGGGGGGACGGTATAATTCACCCCTCCACTTT.

This clonotype was seen only a few times. The chain joins TRBV11-2 to TRBJ2-1, with no clear D. Per the germline V gene, CDR1 is SGHAT and CDR2 is FQNNGV. This CDR3 has 13 residues. V lost 6 bases and J lost 2, with 8 bases in between. The CDR3 here is CASSHTPYNEQFF. CDR3 sequence (DNA): TGTGCCAGCAGTCATACTCCCTACAATGAGCAGTTCTTC.

This clonotype occurred a few times. This rearrangement joins TRBV6-4 to TRBJ1-1, with TRBD1 matching 7 bases. The CDR3 runs to 14 residues. In germline, CDR1 is MRHNA, CDR2 SNTAGT. J lost 6 bases, V lost 2 bases, and 6 bases had no gene match. The CDR3 loop is CASSDRQGGAEAFF. As DNA, the CDR3 is TGTGCCAGCAGTGACCGACAGGGAGGGGCTGAAGCTTTCTTT.

This clonotype is a singleton in its sample. V usage is TRBV2 and J usage is TRBJ2-1; 8 bases fit TRBD1. This CDR3 is built from 13 residues. The germline V gene encodes CDR1 SNHLY and CDR2 FYNNEI. J was trimmed by 4 bases and V by 9 bases; bases with no gene match: 5. Here the CDR3 reads CASGGQAYNEQFF. In nucleotides, the CDR3 is TGTGCCAGTGGGGGACAGGCTTACAATGAGCAGTTCTTC.

This clonotype was counted between two and nine times. The chain carries TRBV4-1 and TRBJ2-1; 10 bases are shared with TRBD2. This CDR3 comprises 16 residues. Losses at the gene ends were 0 bases for V and 8 bases for J; bases not matched to a gene: 7. Germline lookup yields CDR1 MGHRA and CDR2 YSYEKL. DNA for the CDR3: TGCGCCAGCAGCCAAGATCTTTCAGCGGGAGGGGATGAGCAGTTCTTC. It yields the protein CASSQDLSAGGDEQFF.

This clonotype occurred a few times. The genes are TRBV7-8 and TRBJ2-3; 11 positions agree with TRBD1. In germline, CDR1 is SGHVS, CDR2 FQNEAQ. V lost 4 bases, J lost 2 bases, and 8 bases stayed unmatched. The CDR3 covers 17 residues. Here the CDR3 DNA reads TGTGCCAGCAGCTGGCCGGGACAGGGGGGGGACACAGATACGCAGTATTTT. The encoded protein is CASSWPGQGGDTDTQYF.

This clonotype was seen only a few times. CDR3 DNA sequence: TGTGCCAGCAGCGCCCGGGCAGCTCCCTTAAATGAAAAACTGTTTTTT. It specifies CASSARAAPLNEKLFF. The chain carries TRBV7-9 and TRBJ1-4; D is unclear. This CDR3 is built from 16 residues. Trimming shortened V by 5 bases and J by 5 bases, and 18 bases separated the two germline ends. Germline loops: CDR1 SEHNR, CDR2 FQNEAQ (reference sequence).

This clonotype was seen a few times. This chain joins TRBV7-9 and TRBJ2-1; 8 nucleotides line up with TRBD2. The J segment lost 9 bases and the V segment lost 3 bases, leaving 10 bases of the junction unmatched. The germline V gene encodes CDR1 SEHNR and CDR2 FQNEAQ (reference sequence). The CDR3 consists of 15 residues. CDR3 region: CASSFAGRAAGEQFF. DNA of the CDR3: TGTGCCAGCAGCTTTGCCGGGAGGGCCGCCGGTGAGCAGTTCTTC.

Concerning this clonotype itself: A much larger clone lies one base from this, so it may be a read error. The V and J genes are TRBV9 and TRBJ1-1, with D perhaps TRBD1 (6 bases). The germline V gene has CDR1 SGDLS and CDR2 YYNGEE. V lost 0 bases and J 4 bases, leaving 7 bases between the germline ends. This CDR3 contains 13 residues. CDR3 in amino acids: CASSVEGGTEAFF. The CDR3 DNA is TGTGCCAGCAGCGTAGAAGGGGGCACTGAAGCTTTCTTT.

The table lists this clonotype with a few counts. The chain has TRBV6-5 and TRBJ2-1; D may be TRBD2 (6 bases). Germline CDR1 and CDR2: MNHEY and SVGAGI. Trimming left V 2 bases short and J 6 bases short, with 11 bases between. The CDR3 extends over 14 amino acids. This chain's CDR3 is CASSYTGVGNEQFF. CDR3 bases: TGTGCCAGCAGTTACACGGGAGTGGGCAATGAGCAGTTCTTC.

This clonotype was counted only a few times. The chain couples TRBV2 to TRBJ1-2; D remains unclear. This CDR3 has 11 residues. CDR1 is SNHLY and CDR2 is FYNNEI in the germline V gene. Trimming cost V 7 bases and J 8 bases, with 11 bases left between them. CDR3 region: CASTDWEGYTF. In DNA, the CDR3 is TGTGCCAGCACCGACTGGGAGGGCTACACCTTC.

This clonotype was found a few times. The V and J genes are TRBV6-6 and TRBJ2-1; D may match TRBD1 or TRBD2 (5 bases each). V was trimmed by 4 bases and J by 4 bases, leaving 17 bases between them. Germline V gene sequence: CDR1 MNHNY, CDR2 SVGAGI (reference sequence). The CDR3 spans 16 residues. Here the CDR3 DNA reads TGTGCCAGCAGTTCTCATCCCGGGACGCAATACAATGAGCAGTTCTTC. Its translation: CASSSHPGTQYNEQFF.

The genes are TRBV6-4 and TRBJ2-1, with 7 bases lining up with TRBD1. V shed 0 bases, J shed 6 bases, and the junction held 2 bases outside the gene matches. The CDR3 extends over 14 amino acids. Germline lookup yields CDR1 MRHNA and CDR2 SNTAGT. The CDR3 DNA reads as TGTGCCAGCAGTGACTCAGCAGGGGGCAATGAGCAGTTCTTC. It translates to CASSDSAGGNEQFF.

The chain couples TRBV29-1 to TRBJ2-3; D ambiguous. Trimming removed 8 bases from V and 1 base from J, with 10 bases in between. The CDR3 totals 12 residues. Germline values: CDR1 SQVTM, CDR2 ANQGSEA. The DNA of the CDR3 is TGCAGCCTTATTCGTGGCACAGATACGCAGTATTTT. The encoded protein is CSLIRGTDTQYF.

The V and J genes are TRBV11-3 and TRBJ2-5; D remains ambiguous. This CDR3 spans 15 amino acids. Germline CDR1 SGHNT, CDR2 YENEEA. Trimming shortened V by 3 bases and J by 4 bases, and 15 bases separated the two germline ends. CDR3 nucleotides: TGTGCCAGCAGCTTGGGTGACGGGTTGAGAGAGACCCAGTACTTC. Translating it yields CASSLGDGLRETQYF.

V and J are TRBV7-2 and TRBJ2-1, with 10 nucleotides matching TRBD2. The CDR3 totals 17 residues. Germline assignment: CDR1 SGHTA and CDR2 FQGNSA. J gave up 1 base and V 3 bases, and 6 bases lay outside the gene matches. In nucleotides, the CDR3 is TGTGCCAGCAGCTTCCTAGCGGGAGTCATTTCCTACAATGAGCAGTTCTTC. This gives the protein CASSFLAGVISYNEQFF. Full variable domain (rest looked up from reference TRBV7-2 and TRBJ2-1): GAGVSQSPSNKVTEKGKDVELRCDPISGHTALYWYRQSLGQGLEFLIYFQGNSAPDKSGLPSDRFSAERTGGSVSTLTIQRTQQEDSAVYLCASSFLAGVISYNEQFFGPGTRLTVL.

This clonotype was picked up a small number of times. V usage is TRBV19 and J usage is TRBJ2-4; D unresolved. Trimming removed 1 base at V and 7 bases at J, with 14 bases between. Germline loops: CDR1 LNHDA, CDR2 SQIVND (reference sequence). This CDR3 spans 15 amino acids. The CDR3, as DNA: TGTGCCAGTAGTATAGGGTACCAAGTCGTGAACATTCAGTACTTC. As protein: CASSIGYQVVNIQYF.

This clonotype was observed a single time. The chain employs TRBV6-1 and TRBJ2-3; D tentatively reads TRBD1 or TRBD2 (5 bases each). V was pared by 6 bases and J by 4 bases, with 14 bases between. The germline V gene encodes CDR1 MNHNS and CDR2 SASEGT. This CDR3 has 14 amino acids. This CDR3 is CASRLGVGADTQYF. The CDR3 bases are TGTGCCAGCAGACTAGGGGTCGGGGCAGATACGCAGTATTTT.

The chain has TRBV11-1 and TRBJ2-3; 7 nucleotides align to TRBD1. CDR1 SGHAT and CDR2 FQDESV come from the germline V gene (reference sequence). J gave up 0 bases and V 3 bases, and 6 bases lay outside the gene matches. The CDR3 is 16 amino acids. This CDR3 is CASSFGTASSTDTQYF. CDR3 in DNA: TGTGCCAGCAGCTTCGGGACAGCCTCTAGCACAGATACGCAGTATTTT.

The rearrangement uses TRBV7-2 and TRBJ2-5, with 10 bases matching TRBD2. Germline loops: CDR1 SGHTA, CDR2 FQGNSA. The CDR3 contains 14 residues. Trimming cost V 5 bases and J 3 bases; bases outside gene matches: 3. CDR3 nucleotide sequence: TGTGCCAGCAGCAAACTAGCGGGAAAAGAGACCCAGTACTTC. The encoded protein is CASSKLAGKETQYF.

The rearrangement joins TRBV6-5 to TRBJ2-3; 8 bases line up with TRBD2. The CDR3 runs 18 residues. V gave up 0 bases and J gave up 2 bases; unmatched junction bases: 10. Germline V gene lookup returns CDR1 MNHEY and CDR2 SVGAGI. CDR3 amino acids: CASSYSSGSGTLTDTQYF. The CDR3 DNA reads TGTGCCAGCAGTTACTCGAGTGGTAGCGGGACACTCACAGATACGCAGTATTTT.

The V call is TRBV28, the J call TRBJ2-7; TRBD1 matches 11 bases. This CDR3 is 15 amino acids long. The V and J ends lost 4 bases and 3 bases, in that order; junction bases with no gene match: 5. The germline gives CDR1 MDHEN, CDR2 SYDVKM. The CDR3 is CASSSGTGGNYEQYF. The CDR3 DNA sequence: TGTGCCAGCAGTTCCGGGACAGGGGGGAACTACGAGCAGTACTTC.

The sample holds a few counts of this clonotype. The V gene is TRBV7-2, the J gene TRBJ2-5; 10 positions agree with TRBD2. V was pared by 5 bases and J by 4 bases, with 10 bases of the junction left unmatched. The length of the CDR3 is 16 residues. The germline gives CDR1 SGHTA, CDR2 FQGNSA. The DNA of the CDR3 is TGTGCCAGCAGCCCACGCCTAGCGGGAGAATTAGAGACCCAGTACTTC. It specifies CASSPRLAGELETQYF.

The rearrangement links TRBV11-2 to TRBJ2-1, with D uncertain. CDR1 is SGHAT, CDR2 FQNNGV, per germline. This CDR3 has 14 residues. Trimming shortened V by 3 bases and J by 10 bases, and 16 bases separated the two germline ends. The CDR3 sequence is CASSFNGRPREQFF. CDR3 bases: TGTGCCAGCAGCTTCAACGGACGCCCTAGGGAGCAGTTCTTC.

Only a few counts were recorded for this clonotype. This chain joins TRBV7-3 and TRBJ2-3, with a tentative D call TRBD2 (5 bases). The CDR3 extends over 14 amino acids. The germline V gene encodes CDR1 SGHTA and CDR2 FQGTGA. Trimming stripped 5 bases from V and 2 bases from J, with 11 bases between. CDR3 amino acids: CASSPQRHTDTQYF. The CDR3 nucleotides are TGTGCCAGCAGCCCTCAGCGGCACACAGATACGCAGTATTTT.

This clonotype was found many times. The V and J genes are TRBV7-2 and TRBJ2-7; the D gene is possibly TRBD2 (5 bases). The CDR3 sequence is 14 residues long. V gave up 3 bases and J gave up 0 bases, with 9 bases separating them. Per germline, CDR1 SGHTA and CDR2 FQGNSA. CDR3 coding DNA: TGTGCCAGCAGCTTTAGCGCCAGCTCCTACGAGCAGTACTTC. This gives the protein CASSFSASSYEQYF. The full variable domain, with the rest looked up from reference TRBV7-2 and TRBJ2-7, is GAGVSQSPSNKVTEKGKDVELRCDPISGHTALYWYRQSLGQGLEFLIYFQGNSAPDKSGLPSDRFSAERTGGSVSTLTIQRTQQEDSAVYLCASSFSASSYEQYFGPGTRLTVT.

To note about this clonotype: Sequence at one end of the junction differs from germline and may be a read error. This chain links TRBV11-2 with TRBJ1-2; D is unresolved. The length of the CDR3 is 15 residues. The germline gives CDR1 SGHAT, CDR2 FQNNGV. The CDR3 sequence: CASSLEPAAGYSYTF. For the CDR3, the DNA is TGTGCCAGCAGCTTAGAACCCGCTGCGGGCTATAGCTACACCTTC.